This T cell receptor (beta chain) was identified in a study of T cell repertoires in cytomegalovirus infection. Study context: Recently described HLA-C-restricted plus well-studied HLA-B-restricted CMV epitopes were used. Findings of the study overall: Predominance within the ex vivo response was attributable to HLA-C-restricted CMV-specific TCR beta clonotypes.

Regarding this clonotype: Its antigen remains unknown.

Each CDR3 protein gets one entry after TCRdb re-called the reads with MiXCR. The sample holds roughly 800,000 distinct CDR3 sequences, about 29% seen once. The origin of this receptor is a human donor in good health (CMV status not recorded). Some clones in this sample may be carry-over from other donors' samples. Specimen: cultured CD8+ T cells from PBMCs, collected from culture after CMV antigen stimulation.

The CDR3 reads CASSQNFGRRVSPWSTDTQYF. The CDR3 DNA reads as TGTGCCAGCAGTCAAAATTTCGGGAGGAGAGTGAGCCCCTGGAGCACAGATACGCAGTATTTT. The chain recombines TRBV6-2 or TRBV6-3 with TRBJ2-3, with 7 nucleotides matching TRBD2. V shed 5 bases, J shed 0 bases, and the junction held 23 bases outside the gene matches. Germline CDR1 and CDR2: MNHEY and SVGEGT. CDR3 size: 21 residues.